These T cell receptor beta chains were read from a single sample in a study of graft-versus-host responses after intestinal transplantation. TCRdb's table, derived via immunoSEQ multiplex PCR, lists solely in-frame clones and lacks some. The sample contains tens of thousands of clones, 90% to 95% of which appear only once. For these TCRs, the target antigens are not known. The starting material was unstimulated CD8+ T cells sorted from spleen or lymph node cells, obtained before intestinal transplant. These receptors all come from a human donor who received an intestinal transplant. CDR3s leave out the opening cysteine and the closing phenylalanine or tryptophan. The order of the fields is V gene, J gene, clone size, CDR3 length, CDR3 protein. The size entry is marked missing in some rows and otherwise reads once, few, many or a size class.

V: TRBV19
J: TRBJ2-1
size: .
length: 11
CDR3: ASSVTSDYEQF

V: TRBV2
J: TRBJ2-3
size: .
length: 14
CDR3: ASSHGLAGVTDTQY

V: TRBV18
J: TRBJ2-1
size: .
length: 13
CDR3: ASSPTGGDYNEQF

V: TRBV9
J: TRBJ1-1
size: .
length: 11
CDR3: ASSVAGNTEAF

V: TRBV19
J: TRBJ2-7
size: .
length: 13
CDR3: ASSIGTVRFYEQY

V: TRBV29-1
J: TRBJ2-7
size: .
length: 12
CDR3: SVVGGAGGYEQY

V: TRBV4-3
J: TRBJ2-1
size: .
length: 14
CDR3: ASSQDRLAGGREQF

V: TRBV4-1
J: TRBJ2-1
size: once
length: 12
CDR3: ASSQVRQVNEQF

V: TRBV5-1
J: TRBJ2-3
size: .
length: 14
CDR3: ASSPGFSPGTDTQY

V: TRBV11-2
J: TRBJ2-5
size: .
length: 12
CDR3: ASSLWRTEETQY

V: TRBV28
J: TRBJ2-2
size: .
length: 13
CDR3: AIKRLTNRPGELF

V: TRBV15
J: TRBJ1-4
size: .
length: 13
CDR3: ATSRRTAEERKLF

V: TRBV19
J: TRBJ2-1
size: once
length: 15
CDR3: ASSLTSGRAIYNEQF

V: TRBV5-1
J: TRBJ2-5
size: once
length: 15
CDR3: ASSLVGTGSSQETQY

V: TRBV19
J: TRBJ1-1
size: .
length: 11
CDR3: ASSVGGYTEAF

V: TRBV28
J: TRBJ2-7
size: once
length: 11
CDR3: ASTDRGSYEQY

V: TRBV13
J: TRBJ2-1
size: .
length: 14
CDR3: ASSPEERGGYNEQF

V: TRBV5-1
J: TRBJ2-5
size: .
length: 14
CDR3: ASSLESTAGVESQY

V: TRBV7-8
J: TRBJ2-7
size: once
length: 11
CDR3: ASSPQGLHEQY

V: TRBV28
J: TRBJ1-3
size: .
length: 11
CDR3: ASSPTVGNTIY

V: TRBV5-8
J: TRBJ2-7
size: .
length: 13
CDR3: ASSLTGQGAREQY

V: TRBV4-3
J: TRBJ1-1
size: .
length: 11
CDR3: ASSQASYSEAF

V: TRBV28
J: TRBJ1-4
size: .
length: 12
CDR3: ASRNRGINEKLF